This TCR beta chain is from a study of blood T cells in healthy people across ages. This CDR3 has 14 residues. Germline V gives CDR1 MNHEY, CDR2 SVGAGI. V was trimmed by 6 bases and J by 5 bases, leaving 16 bases between them. Primed by a sample-barcoded 5' primer and a J-beta primer mix, a second PCR proceeded for about 6 to 12 cycles. TCRdb fed the 5' RACE reads into MiXCR, producing one record per CDR3 protein. The repertoire has 700,000 to 900,000 distinct CDR3 sequences, about 53% of them found once; the top ten carry approximately 40%. The TCR sequence derives from an elderly man in good health. The genes are TRBV6-5 and TRBJ2-5; D might be TRBD2 (5 bases). The sample comprised blood. The CDR3 region is CASRTGLPGETQYF. The DNA of the CDR3 is TGTGCCAGCAGGACGGGATTACCGGGGGAGACCCAGTACTTC.